The 26 T cell receptor beta chains reported below all come from one sample, sequenced in a study of blood T cell repertoires in COVID-19 (TCRdb year 2020). Receptor libraries were prepared by the immunoSEQ multiplex PCR assay. In its TCRdb copy, this immuneACCESS table keeps in-frame sequences only and misses some clones. Where compared with another copy, unresolved V genes explain less than half of these, and the others have no known cause. The sample table holds roughly 500,000 clones, of which roughly nine tenths were seen once. The top ten clones comprise around 0.95% of the sample. The source material was peripheral blood. Every receptor here comes from a man aged 18 to 30 with COVID-19, enrolled during active disease.

This clone was picked up one time. The rearrangement uses TRBV6-2 or TRBV6-3 and TRBJ1-5, with D uncertain. The CDR3 is made up of 14 amino acids. V was trimmed by 0 bases and J by 5 bases, leaving 8 bases between them. Germline assignment: CDR1 MNHEY and CDR2 SVGEGT. The CDR3 DNA sequence: TGTGCCAGCAGTTACTCGGTCGAGGATCAGCCCCAGCATTTT. This encodes CASSYSVEDQPQHF.

This clone appeared once. The genes are TRBV5-4 and TRBJ1-2; TRBD1 matches 10 bases. This CDR3 has 15 residues. Germline CDR1 reads SGHNT; CDR2 reads YYREEE (reference sequence). The CDR3 reads CLWGGQGVGNYGYTF. The CDR3 bases are TGTCTCTGGGGAGGACAGGGGGTCGGGAACTATGGCTACACCTTC.

The genes are TRBV15 and TRBJ1-5; unclear D gene. Germline lookup yields CDR1 LNHNV and CDR2 YYDKDF (reference sequence). This CDR3 has 15 amino acids. Deletions cut 1 base from V and 4 bases from J, with 11 bases between. The CDR3, as DNA: TGTGCCACCAGCAGAGTTGCCCGGTCGAATCAGCCCCAGCATTTT. This translates into CATSRVARSNQPQHF. Full variable domain (outside the CDR3, taken from reference TRBV15 and TRBJ1-5): DAMVIQNPRYQVTQFGKPVTLSCSQTLNHNVMYWYQQKSSQAPKLLFHYYDKDFNNEADTPDNFQSRRPNTSFCFLDIRSPGLGDTAMYLCATSRVARSNQPQHFGDGTRLSIL.

The gene calls are TRBV20-1 and TRBJ1-1; possible D gene TRBD1, 5 bases. Germline values: CDR1 DFQATT, CDR2 SNEGSKA (reference sequence). The CDR3 sequence is 14 residues long. The V and J ends lost 3 bases and 6 bases respectively, with 17 bases between them. Written as DNA, the CDR3 is TGCAGTGCTAGTATCGGGACTGGGTCCTCTGAAGCTTTCTTT. This translates into CSASIGTGSSEAFF.

This chain links TRBV5-6 with TRBJ1-5; 7 nucleotides match TRBD1. V lost 4 bases to trimming and J lost 3 bases; unmatched junction nucleotides: 7. This CDR3 has 15 residues. CDR1 and CDR2 (germline): SGHDT, YYEEEE. The CDR3 nucleotides are TGTGCCAGCAGCCTAACAGGGGACCTCAATCAGCCCCAGCATTTT. This translates into CASSLTGDLNQPQHF.

The chain employs TRBV4-2 and TRBJ2-2; 8 positions match TRBD2. J lost 3 bases, V lost 0 bases, and 9 bases had no gene match. Germline V lookup: CDR1 LGHNA, CDR2 YNFKEQ. This CDR3 contains 18 residues. The CDR3 DNA follows: TGTGCCAGCAGCCAAGAGAGTCGCTCTAGCGGGCACACCGGGGAGCTGTTTTTT. Its translation: CASSQESRSSGHTGELFF.

This clone was observed once. V usage is TRBV29-1 and J usage is TRBJ1-5; 8 nucleotides align to TRBD1. The V gene end was trimmed by 5 bases and the J gene end by 6 bases; junction bases not matched to a gene: 6. Germline lookup yields CDR1 SQVTM and CDR2 ANQGSEA. This CDR3 is 13 amino acids long. The CDR3 DNA sequence: TGCAGCGTTCAGGGGGCGCGAGGTCAGCCCCAGCATTTT. Its protein is CSVQGARGQPQHF.

The chain joins TRBV9 to TRBJ1-3, with a weak D call TRBD1 (5 bases). Trimming removed 4 bases at V and 0 bases at J, with 14 bases between. CDR1 is SGDLS and CDR2 is YYNGEE in the germline V gene. CDR3 length equals 16 residues. The CDR3 region has the DNA TGTGCCAGCAGCTCAATGACAGTGAACTCTGGAAACACCATATATTTT. Its translation is CASSSMTVNSGNTIYF.

The V gene is TRBV11-2, the J gene TRBJ2-1, with 13 positions matching TRBD2. This CDR3 contains 18 residues. The germline gives CDR1 SGHAT, CDR2 FQNNGV. V dropped 3 bases and J dropped 1; count of bases not matched to a gene: 6. The DNA for the CDR3 is TGTGCCAGCAGCTTGATATCGACTAGCGGGGGGTCCTACAATGAGCAGTTCTTC. Translation gives CASSLISTSGGSYNEQFF.

The genes are TRBV6-5 and TRBJ2-1, with TRBD2 as a possible D gene (6 bases). Per germline, CDR1 MNHEY and CDR2 SVGAGI. V was pared by 0 bases and J by 7 bases, with 16 bases between. The CDR3 has 16 amino acids. CDR3 nucleotide sequence: TGTGCCAGCAGTTACTCGGGTGGGAGGTCAGGGAATGAGCAGTTCTTC. It yields the protein CASSYSGGRSGNEQFF.

The sample holds a few counts of this clone. This chain joins TRBV6-5 and TRBJ1-2, with 8 nucleotides matching TRBD1. Looked up from germline, CDR1 is MNHEY and CDR2 is SVGAGI. After removal of 7 bases from V and 5 bases from J, the junction contained 9 bases not matched to a gene. This CDR3 is built from 14 residues. The CDR3 protein is CASTRQGWRYGYTF. The CDR3 DNA sequence: TGTGCCAGCACCAGACAGGGGTGGAGGTATGGCTACACCTTC.

The chain is built from TRBV3-1 (or the pseudogene TRBV3-2) and TRBJ1-1; 7 bases are shared with TRBD1. CDR1 is LGHDT and CDR2 is YNNKEL in the germline V gene (reference sequence). CDR3 length: 14 amino acids. Trimming took 5 bases from V and 1 from J; bases not matched to a gene: 4. The CDR3 protein is CASSKGQENTEAFF. In nucleotides, the CDR3 is TGTGCCAGCAGCAAAGGACAGGAGAACACTGAAGCTTTCTTT.

This chain uses TRBV3-1 (or the pseudogene TRBV3-2) with TRBJ2-2, with D unclear. Germline CDR1 is LGHDT and CDR2 is YNNKEL (reference sequence). CDR3 length equals 15 residues. Trimming removed 4 bases at V and 6 bases at J, with 15 bases between. CDR3 DNA sequence: TGTGCCAGCAGCCCCCATGGGTCTCGGGCCGGGGAGCTGTTTTTT. It is translated as CASSPHGSRAGELFF.

This sequence joins TRBV5-4 and TRBJ1-5; 8 positions match TRBD1. The CDR3 contains 14 residues. Germline values: CDR1 SGHNT, CDR2 YYREEE (reference sequence). V trimming: 4 bases; J trimming: 6 bases; junction bases outside the gene matches: 6. In DNA form, the CDR3 reads TGTGCCAGCAGCACCGACAGGGGAGGTCAGCCCCAGCATTTT. Protein product: CASSTDRGGQPQHF.

The V and J genes are TRBV6-5 and TRBJ1-5; D gene ambiguous. Germline CDR1 MNHEY, CDR2 SVGAGI. Trimming cost V 0 bases and J 6 bases, with 6 bases left between them. This CDR3 has 13 residues. CDR3 nucleotides: TGTGCCAGCAGTTACTCCGGGGTTCAGCCCCAGCATTTT. Protein product: CASSYSGVQPQHF.

V usage is TRBV19 and J usage is TRBJ1-1; tentative D call: TRBD1 (6 bases). Germline values: CDR1 LNHDA, CDR2 SQIVND (reference sequence). Trimming stripped 9 bases from V and 5 bases from J, with 16 bases between. The CDR3 has 13 residues. CDR3: CASGQIFATEAFF. CDR3 in DNA: TGTGCCAGCGGACAGATTTTTGCGACTGAAGCTTTCTTT. Using reference TRBV19 and TRBJ1-1 for the parts outside the CDR3, the full variable domain is DGGITQSPKYLFRKEGQNVTLSCEQNLNHDAMYWYRQDPGQGLRLIYYSQIVNDFQKGDIAEGYSVSREKKESFPLTVTSAQKNPTAFYLCASGQIFATEAFFGQGTRLTVV.

The chain carries TRBV4-2 and TRBJ2-7; 10 bases agree with TRBD2. CDR1 is LGHNA and CDR2 is YNFKEQ in the germline V gene. The CDR3 is 15 amino acids. J lost 3 bases, V lost 3 bases, and 5 bases had no gene match. The CDR3 sequence is CASSQGLANGYEQYF. DNA for the CDR3: TGTGCCAGCAGCCAGGGACTAGCGAACGGCTACGAGCAGTACTTC.

J is TRBJ2-1 and V is TRBV5-6; 7 nucleotides match TRBD2. The V gene's germline CDR1 is SGHDT and CDR2 YYEEEE. The CDR3 totals 14 residues. The ends lost 4 bases at V and 6 bases at J; junction bases unmatched: 7. For the CDR3, the DNA is TGTGCCAGCAGCGGGAGGGGAAAGGGCAATGAGCAGTTCTTC. Its protein product is CASSGRGKGNEQFF.

This chain connects TRBV11-2 to TRBJ2-7; 7 positions match TRBD2. Trimming took 2 bases from V and 3 from J; bases not matched to a gene: 7. Germline CDR1 and CDR2: SGHAT and FQNNGV. The CDR3 spans 15 residues. The CDR3 loop reads CASSLYAAGLYEQYF. CDR3 nucleotides: TGTGCCAGCAGCTTATACGCAGCGGGACTCTACGAGCAGTACTTC.

J is TRBJ2-1 and V is TRBV6-1; no definite D call. V was clipped by 3 bases and J by 0 bases, with 12 bases between them. The CDR3 spans 16 residues. Germline V gives CDR1 MNHNS, CDR2 SASEGT. Here the CDR3 DNA reads TGTGCCAGCAGTGACCTCTACGCCACCTCCTACAATGAGCAGTTCTTC. Protein sequence: CASSDLYATSYNEQFF.

The chain carries TRBV10-1 and TRBJ2-7, with TRBD1 identical over 9 bases. V lost 6 bases and J lost 3; bases outside the gene matches: 9. The CDR3 runs 15 residues. The V gene's germline CDR1 is WNHNN and CDR2 SYGVQD (reference sequence). Here the CDR3 reads CASSDPGTGIYEQYF. Written as DNA, the CDR3 is TGCGCCAGCAGCGACCCCGGGACAGGGATCTACGAGCAGTACTTC.

The V gene is TRBV13, the J gene TRBJ2-6, with a weak D call TRBD1 (5 bases). The CDR3 covers 16 residues. V was clipped by 1 base and J by 1 base, with 8 bases between them. The germline V gene encodes CDR1 PRHDT and CDR2 FYEKMQ (reference sequence). The CDR3, as DNA: TGTGCCAGCAGCTTAGTGGGGCGGTCTGGGGCCAACGTCCTGACTTTC. This translates into CASSLVGRSGANVLTF. The full variable domain, with the rest looked up from reference TRBV13 and TRBJ2-6, is AAGVIQSPRHLIKEKRETATLKCYPIPRHDTVYWYQQGPGQDPQFLISFYEKMQSDKGSIPDRFSAQQFSDYHSELNMSSLELGDSALYFCASSLVGRSGANVLTFGAGSRLTVL.

This clone was detected once. The chain employs TRBV2 and TRBJ1-2; 7 nucleotides align to TRBD1. CDR1 is SNHLY, CDR2 FYNNEI, per germline. The CDR3 has 14 amino acids. The V gene end was trimmed by 4 bases and the J gene end by 2 bases; junction bases not matched to a gene: 4. CDR3 DNA: TGTGCCAGCAGTGCTGCGACAGGGAACTATGGCTACACCTTC. Translating gives CASSAATGNYGYTF.

V is TRBV10-1 and J is TRBJ2-7; D may be TRBD1 (5 bases). Trimming cost V 7 bases and J 3 bases, with 13 bases left between them. The CDR3 runs 13 residues. Germline assignment: CDR1 WNHNN and CDR2 SYGVQD (reference sequence). CDR3 residues: CASTMARGYEQYF. The CDR3, as DNA: TGCGCCAGCACCATGGCTAGGGGCTACGAGCAGTACTTC.

The chain joins TRBV7-9 to TRBJ2-3; the D is unclear. This CDR3 has 11 amino acids. Trimming took off 6 bases at V and 6 bases at J, with 7 bases between the two ends. Germline V gene lookup returns CDR1 SEHNR and CDR2 FQNEAQ (reference sequence). CDR3 in DNA: TGTGCCAGCAGTCAGGTTGATACGCAGTATTTT. Translated, it gives CASSQVDTQYF.

The chain carries TRBV6-5 and TRBJ2-7; TRBD1 matches 7 bases. This CDR3 has 14 amino acids. Trimming removed 6 bases from V and 2 bases from J; junction bases left unmatched: 7. CDR1 is MNHEY and CDR2 is SVGAGI in the germline V gene. The CDR3 sequence: CASRLTGPTYEQYF. In DNA form, the CDR3 reads TGTGCCAGCAGGTTGACAGGGCCCACCTACGAGCAGTACTTC.